A selection of T cell receptor beta chains follows, all from one sample in a study of response to subunit inactivated influenza vaccine. TCRdb processed the RT-PCR reads anew with MiXCR; each CDR3 protein has one entry. Altogether almost 600,000 distinct CDR3 sequences are present, 14% being singletons, with the ten largest covering 8.5% to 14%. The input for sequencing was PBMCs from blood, taken roughly 13 days after vaccination. These TCRs come from a man in his forties or fifties who received an inactivated influenza vaccine. Both conserved end residues are part of each CDR3. Fields, in order: V gene, clone size, J gene, D gene, CDR3 protein, CDR3 DNA. D genes are given only for firm matches. Size is stated for part of the rows, as once, few or many counts, or as a class when the clone is expanded.

v_call: TRBV10-3
clone_size: many
j_call: TRBJ2-7
d_call: TRBD2
cdr3_aa: CATTSSGASYEQYF
cdr3_nt: TGTGCCACGACCTCTAGCGGGGCCTCCTACGAGCAGTACTTC

v_call: TRBV29-1
clone_size: few
j_call: TRBJ2-1
d_call: .
cdr3_aa: CSAVGGRSYNEQFF
cdr3_nt: TGCAGCGCCGTTGGGGGCCGCTCCTACAATGAGCAGTTCTTC

v_call: TRBV6-1
clone_size: few
j_call: TRBJ1-5
d_call: .
cdr3_aa: CASSEGTKRGPQHF
cdr3_nt: TGTGCCAGCAGTGAAGGAACAAAGCGGGGGCCCCAGCATTTT

v_call: TRBV9
clone_size: .
j_call: TRBJ2-1
d_call: TRBD2
cdr3_aa: CASSVDLAGSSYNEQFF
cdr3_nt: TGTGCCAGCAGCGTAGATCTAGCGGGAAGCTCCTACAATGAGCAGTTCTTC

v_call: TRBV4-2
clone_size: few
j_call: TRBJ2-1
d_call: TRBD1
cdr3_aa: CASSQERGLIYNEQFF
cdr3_nt: TGTGCCAGCAGCCAAGAAAGGGGGCTAATATACAATGAGCAGTTCTTC

v_call: TRBV2
clone_size: .
j_call: TRBJ2-6
d_call: .
cdr3_aa: CASSESWGANVLTF
cdr3_nt: TGTGCCAGCAGTGAATCGTGGGGGGCCAACGTCCTGACTTTC

v_call: TRBV29-1
clone_size: .
j_call: TRBJ1-6
d_call: .
cdr3_aa: CSATSGSYNSPLHF
cdr3_nt: TGCAGCGCAACTTCAGGTTCCTATAATTCACCCCTCCACTTT

v_call: TRBV7-3
clone_size: many
j_call: TRBJ2-1
d_call: .
cdr3_aa: CASSLTLGVYNEQFF
cdr3_nt: TGTGCCAGCAGCTTAACCCTCGGGGTATACAATGAGCAGTTCTTC

v_call: TRBV2
clone_size: .
j_call: TRBJ2-1
d_call: .
cdr3_aa: CATWDHHNEQFF
cdr3_nt: TGTGCCACGTGGGACCACCACAATGAGCAGTTCTTC

v_call: TRBV28
clone_size: .
j_call: TRBJ1-5
d_call: .
cdr3_aa: CASSPVTDSNQPQHF
cdr3_nt: TGTGCCAGCAGTCCGGTGACGGATAGCAATCAGCCCCAGCATTTT

v_call: TRBV6-2/TRBV6-3
clone_size: few
j_call: TRBJ2-7
d_call: TRBD2
cdr3_aa: CASSFGLAGNHEQYF
cdr3_nt: TGTGCCAGCAGTTTCGGACTAGCGGGAAACCACGAGCAGTACTTC

v_call: TRBV28
clone_size: .
j_call: TRBJ2-2
d_call: .
cdr3_aa: CASRSTGLSGELFF
cdr3_nt: TGTGCCAGCAGATCTACGGGGTTGTCTGGGGAGCTGTTTTTT

v_call: TRBV20-1
clone_size: few
j_call: TRBJ1-1
d_call: .
cdr3_aa: CSANGWGSTEAFF
cdr3_nt: TGCAGTGCTAACGGATGGGGGAGCACTGAAGCTTTCTTT

v_call: TRBV12-3/TRBV12-4
clone_size: many
j_call: TRBJ2-4
d_call: TRBD2
cdr3_aa: CASSIAGAKNIQYF
cdr3_nt: TGTGCCAGCAGTATAGCGGGAGCCAAAAACATTCAGTACTTC

v_call: TRBV4-3
clone_size: .
j_call: TRBJ1-2
d_call: .
cdr3_aa: CASSQDIVNYGYTF
cdr3_nt: TGCGCCAGCAGCCAAGACATCGTTAACTATGGCTACACCTTC

v_call: TRBV20-1
clone_size: .
j_call: TRBJ2-1
d_call: TRBD1
cdr3_aa: CSASVGRQGSEQFF
cdr3_nt: TGCAGTGCTAGTGTCGGTCGACAGGGGTCTGAGCAGTTCTTC

v_call: TRBV3-1
clone_size: .
j_call: TRBJ2-7
d_call: .
cdr3_aa: CASSQDWVSYEQYF
cdr3_nt: TGTGCCAGCAGCCAAGATTGGGTCTCCTACGAGCAGTACTTC

v_call: TRBV7-2
clone_size: .
j_call: TRBJ1-5
d_call: .
cdr3_aa: CASSPRAGSNQPQHF
cdr3_nt: TGTGCCAGCAGCCCGCGAGCGGGTAGCAATCAGCCCCAGCATTTT

v_call: TRBV6-2/TRBV6-3
clone_size: .
j_call: TRBJ2-1
d_call: .
cdr3_aa: CASSYSGFPYNEQFF
cdr3_nt: TGTGCCAGCAGTTATTCGGGTTTCCCCTACAATGAGCAGTTCTTC

v_call: TRBV28
clone_size: few
j_call: TRBJ2-7
d_call: TRBD1
cdr3_aa: CASSLWDRGNEQYF
cdr3_nt: TGTGCCAGCAGTTTATGGGACAGGGGCAACGAGCAGTACTTC

v_call: TRBV7-8
clone_size: few
j_call: TRBJ1-4
d_call: .
cdr3_aa: CASSLAGSSNEKLFF
cdr3_nt: TGTGCCAGCAGCTTAGCGGGCAGCAGTAATGAAAAACTGTTTTTT

v_call: TRBV7-2
clone_size: few
j_call: TRBJ2-3
d_call: .
cdr3_aa: CASSLAVTQDTQYF
cdr3_nt: TGTGCCAGCAGCTTAGCGGTGACCCAAGATACGCAGTATTTT

v_call: TRBV27
clone_size: .
j_call: TRBJ2-7
d_call: .
cdr3_aa: CASSLHDRTYEQYF
cdr3_nt: TGTGCCAGCAGTTTGCACGACAGGACCTACGAGCAGTACTTC

v_call: TRBV29-1
clone_size: few
j_call: TRBJ1-1
d_call: .
cdr3_aa: CSVVGGKAFF
cdr3_nt: TGCAGCGTTGTCGGAGGTAAAGCTTTCTTT

v_call: TRBV28
clone_size: .
j_call: TRBJ2-2
d_call: .
cdr3_aa: CASSPFDRMNTGELFF
cdr3_nt: TGTGCCAGCAGTCCCTTTGACAGAATGAACACCGGGGAGCTGTTTTTT

v_call: TRBV6-5
clone_size: .
j_call: TRBJ2-5
d_call: TRBD1
cdr3_aa: CASSSFRQGARETQYF
cdr3_nt: TGTGCCAGCAGTTCTTTTCGACAGGGGGCTCGAGAGACCCAGTACTTC

v_call: TRBV4-3
clone_size: few
j_call: TRBJ1-1
d_call: .
cdr3_aa: CASSQDSAGTIGAFF
cdr3_nt: TGCGCCAGCAGCCAAGATTCAGCCGGGACCATCGGAGCTTTCTTT

v_call: TRBV20-1
clone_size: .
j_call: TRBJ1-5
d_call: .
cdr3_aa: CSAILHSNQPQHF
cdr3_nt: TGCAGTGCTATCCTGCATAGCAATCAGCCCCAGCATTTT

v_call: TRBV12-3/TRBV12-4
clone_size: few
j_call: TRBJ1-1
d_call: .
cdr3_aa: CASSFGSRQGEAEAFF
cdr3_nt: TGTGCCAGCAGTTTTGGTTCGCGGCAGGGAGAGGCTGAAGCTTTCTTT

v_call: TRBV19
clone_size: .
j_call: TRBJ2-1
d_call: TRBD1
cdr3_aa: CASPAPGQFNEQFF
cdr3_nt: TGTGCCAGTCCTGCCCCGGGACAGTTCAATGAGCAGTTCTTC

v_call: TRBV4-1
clone_size: many
j_call: TRBJ2-3
d_call: .
cdr3_aa: CASSNPGASTDTQYF
cdr3_nt: TGCGCCAGCAGCAACCCTGGGGCGTCTACAGATACGCAGTATTTT

v_call: TRBV6-2/TRBV6-3
clone_size: .
j_call: TRBJ1-1
d_call: .
cdr3_aa: CASRTEGPPNTEAFF
cdr3_nt: TGTGCCAGCAGGACCGAGGGGCCTCCGAACACTGAAGCTTTCTTT

v_call: TRBV7-9
clone_size: .
j_call: TRBJ2-3
d_call: .
cdr3_aa: CASSSLTEPSTDTQYF
cdr3_nt: TGTGCCAGCAGCTCGCTAACTGAACCTAGCACAGATACGCAGTATTTT

v_call: TRBV28
clone_size: .
j_call: TRBJ2-5
d_call: .
cdr3_aa: CASSLFSPPLMYF
cdr3_nt: TGTGCCAGCAGTCTTTTTTCTCCACCCCTAATGTACTTC

v_call: TRBV5-5
clone_size: many
j_call: TRBJ2-3
d_call: TRBD2
cdr3_aa: CASSLAASGFADTQYF
cdr3_nt: TGTGCCAGCAGCTTGGCGGCTAGCGGGTTCGCAGATACGCAGTATTTT

v_call: TRBV7-2
clone_size: few
j_call: TRBJ1-2
d_call: .
cdr3_aa: CASSLAGGREGYGYTF
cdr3_nt: TGTGCCAGCAGCTTAGCCGGGGGCAGGGAAGGCTATGGCTACACCTTC

v_call: TRBV6-1
clone_size: few
j_call: TRBJ2-7
d_call: .
cdr3_aa: CASSQTRETYEQYF
cdr3_nt: TGTGCCAGCAGTCAAACCCGGGAAACCTACGAGCAGTACTTC

v_call: TRBV9
clone_size: few
j_call: TRBJ1-2
d_call: .
cdr3_aa: CASSVTGEHYGYTF
cdr3_nt: TGTGCCAGCAGCGTAACGGGGGAACACTATGGCTACACCTTC

v_call: TRBV18
clone_size: .
j_call: TRBJ1-6
d_call: .
cdr3_aa: CASSSRGGTDSPLHF
cdr3_nt: TGTGCCAGCTCATCAAGGGGGGGGACGGATTCACCCCTCCACTTT

v_call: TRBV5-1
clone_size: many
j_call: TRBJ2-1
d_call: .
cdr3_aa: CASSFSGTYNEQFF
cdr3_nt: TGCGCCAGCAGCTTCTCAGGGACCTACAATGAGCAGTTCTTC

v_call: TRBV24-1
clone_size: few
j_call: TRBJ2-1
d_call: .
cdr3_aa: CATSDLGRGLKDEQFF
cdr3_nt: TGTGCCACCAGTGATTTGGGGAGGGGGCTTAAGGATGAGCAGTTCTTC

v_call: TRBV29-1
clone_size: .
j_call: TRBJ1-1
d_call: .
cdr3_aa: CSPRRRDENTEAFF
cdr3_nt: TGCAGCCCCCGGCGTCGGGACGAGAACACTGAAGCTTTCTTT

v_call: TRBV20-1
clone_size: .
j_call: TRBJ2-3
d_call: TRBD2
cdr3_aa: CSARDLAGGPDTQYF
cdr3_nt: TGCAGTGCTAGAGATCTGGCGGGGGGGCCGGATACGCAGTATTTT

v_call: TRBV12-3/TRBV12-4
clone_size: many
j_call: TRBJ2-1
d_call: TRBD1
cdr3_aa: CASSLDRNEQFF
cdr3_nt: TGCGCCAGCAGCTTGGACAGGAATGAGCAGTTCTTC

v_call: TRBV6-2/TRBV6-3
clone_size: .
j_call: TRBJ2-1
d_call: TRBD2
cdr3_aa: CASSYRGLAGGRTIGYEQFF
cdr3_nt: TGTGCCAGCAGTTATCGGGGACTAGCGGGAGGGCGTACAATCGGTTATGAGCAGTTCTTC

v_call: TRBV2
clone_size: few
j_call: TRBJ2-3
d_call: .
cdr3_aa: CAGSLEALGTQYF
cdr3_nt: TGTGCCGGCTCTCTAGAAGCACTAGGTACGCAGTATTTT

v_call: TRBV11-2
clone_size: few
j_call: TRBJ2-7
d_call: .
cdr3_aa: CASSLRTAEQYF
cdr3_nt: TGTGCCAGCAGCCTCAGGACAGCCGAGCAGTACTTC

v_call: TRBV20-1
clone_size: .
j_call: TRBJ2-7
d_call: TRBD1
cdr3_aa: CSAEDRVGAYEQYF
cdr3_nt: TGCAGTGCTGAAGACAGGGTGGGGGCCTACGAGCAGTACTTC

v_call: TRBV12-3/TRBV12-4
clone_size: .
j_call: TRBJ2-1
d_call: TRBD2
cdr3_aa: CASSFRLAGDNEQFF
cdr3_nt: TGTGCCAGCAGTTTCAGGCTAGCGGGAGACAATGAGCAGTTCTTC

v_call: TRBV5-5
clone_size: few
j_call: TRBJ1-2
d_call: .
cdr3_aa: CASSIGPQTNYGYTF
cdr3_nt: TGTGCCAGCAGTATTGGGCCCCAGACTAACTATGGCTACACCTTC

v_call: TRBV6-2/TRBV6-3
clone_size: few
j_call: TRBJ1-1
d_call: .
cdr3_aa: CASSYEWKNTEAFF
cdr3_nt: TGTGCCAGCAGTTATGAGTGGAAGAACACTGAAGCTTTCTTT

v_call: TRBV21-1
clone_size: few
j_call: TRBJ2-2
d_call: .
cdr3_aa: CASSKVDLAENTGELFF
cdr3_nt: TGTGCCAGCAGCAAAGTTGATTTAGCGGAAAACACCGGGGAGCTGTTTTTT

v_call: TRBV29-1
clone_size: .
j_call: TRBJ1-1
d_call: TRBD1
cdr3_aa: CSVSPAGGNTEAFF
cdr3_nt: TGCAGCGTTTCTCCAGCAGGGGGGAACACTGAAGCTTTCTTT

v_call: TRBV24-1
clone_size: few
j_call: TRBJ2-1
d_call: TRBD1
cdr3_aa: CATSGGQAHTDYNEQFF
cdr3_nt: TGTGCCACCAGTGGAGGACAGGCGCACACCGACTACAATGAGCAGTTCTTC

v_call: TRBV29-1
clone_size: .
j_call: TRBJ2-3
d_call: TRBD2
cdr3_aa: CSVGLRGGSDTQYF
cdr3_nt: TGCAGCGTCGGGCTACGGGGGGGATCAGATACGCAGTATTTT